One and the same sample provided the 2 T cell receptor beta chains below, sequenced in a study of graft-versus-host responses after intestinal transplantation. These receptors have no identified antigens. Some clones are missing from TCRdb's copy, which holds only in-frame ones; the method was immunoSEQ multiplex PCR. The data hold tens of thousands of clones, with about 86% observed a single time. This specimen was unstimulated CD8+ T cells sorted from spleen or lymph node cells, taken before intestinal transplant. These receptors all come from a human donor who received an intestinal transplant.

This clone has only a few counts. The chain joins TRBV4-1 to TRBJ1-2; a possible D gene is TRBD1 (5 bases). V dropped 2 bases and J dropped 5 bases, with 12 bases sitting between them. This CDR3 has 14 amino acids. CDR1 and CDR2 from the germline V gene are MGHRA and YSYEKL. The CDR3 spells CASSQRQGGYGYTF. DNA for the CDR3: TGCGCCAGCAGCCAAAGGCAGGGTGGATATGGCTACACCTTC.

This chain connects TRBV2 to TRBJ2-2; 10 positions match TRBD2. The V segment lost 0 bases and the J segment 6 bases; nucleotides outside the gene matches: 4. Per the germline V gene, CDR1 is SNHLY and CDR2 is FYNNEI. The CDR3 consists of 16 residues. The CDR3 DNA sequence: TGTGCCAGCAGTGAAGCTAGCGGGGGGTTGGCCGGGGAGCTGTTTTTT. Translating it yields CASSEASGGLAGELFF.